This entry lists 32 T cell receptor beta chains sequenced from one sample in a study of T cells in Graves' hyperthyroidism and ophthalmopathy. RNA transcripts served as the template for amplifying TCR beta CDR3 regions. TCR CDR3 underwent first-round RT-PCR with the HTBI primer set. MiXCR was run by TCRdb on the multiplex PCR reads, yielding one entry per CDR3 protein. Of about 480,000 distinct CDR3 sequences listed, approximately 15% are singletons. The sequenced sample consisted of blood. The origin of the receptors is a woman younger than 35 with Graves' hyperthyroidism.

This clonotype appeared many times. The rearrangement joins TRBV27 to TRBJ2-3; 8 nucleotides line up with TRBD2. V was pared by 3 bases and J by 7 bases, with 6 bases of the junction left unmatched. CDR3 size: 14 residues. Germline V gene data show CDR1 as MNHEY and CDR2 as SMNVEV (reference sequence). The CDR3 protein is CASSFKRESYTQYF. The DNA of the CDR3 is TGTGCCAGCAGTTTTAAGCGGGAGTCTTATACGCAGTATTTT.

At least ten counts were recorded for this clonotype. The chain recombines TRBV11-2 with TRBJ2-5; D unclear. CDR1 and CDR2 (germline): SGHAT, FQNNGV. CDR3 length equals 13 residues. V lost 1 base, J lost 5 bases, and 8 bases lay in between. The CDR3 spells CASSLAGVETQYF. The CDR3 coding sequence is TGTGCCAGCAGCTTAGCTGGGGTTGAGACCCAGTACTTC. Supplemented by reference TRBV11-2 and TRBJ2-5, the full variable domain reads EAGVAQSPRYKIIEKRQSVAFWCNPISGHATLYWYQQILGQGPKLLIQFQNNGVVDDSQLPKDRFSAERLKGVDSTLKIQPAKLEDSAVYLCASSLAGVETQYFGPGTRLLVL.

At least ten counts were recorded for this clonotype. J is TRBJ2-1 and V is TRBV12-3 or TRBV12-4; D is tentatively TRBD1 or TRBD2 (5 bases each). The CDR3 is 16 amino acids. The V gene lost 2 bases and the J gene lost 3 bases, with 14 bases spanning the gap. CDR3: CASSLKGTHLYNEQFF. The CDR3 bases are TGTGCCAGCAGTTTAAAAGGGACCCACCTCTACAATGAGCAGTTCTTC.

This clonotype turned up a few times. The chain recombines TRBV14 with TRBJ2-7; TRBD2 agrees at 8 bases. CDR1 SGHDN and CDR2 FVKESK come from the germline V gene. The CDR3 is 13 amino acids. For the CDR3, the DNA is TGTCCCACGGGGGGGAGAGAGCCCTACGAGCAGTACTTC. Translation gives CPTGGREPYEQYF.

Turning to this clonotype: At one boundary the junction diverges from the germline segment, which might be a read error. V usage is TRBV20-1 and J usage is TRBJ2-1; a possible D gene is TRBD1 (6 bases). Per germline, CDR1 DFQATT and CDR2 SNEGSKA (reference sequence). The CDR3 totals 12 residues. The CDR3 region is CSPQGSYNDQCF. CDR3 in DNA: TGCAGTCCCCAGGGGAGCTACAATGATCAGTGCTTC.

In regard to this clonotype: This may come from a read error, since a much larger clone is one base off. The rearrangement joins TRBV6-1 to TRBJ1-5, with unresolved D. Germline lookup yields CDR1 MNHNS and CDR2 SASEGT. With 9 bases removed from V and 0 bases from J, the gap between germline ends came to 15 bases. The CDR3 is made up of 15 amino acids. The CDR3 region is CASKDGPYSNQPQHF. For the CDR3, the DNA is TGTGCCAGTAAAGACGGGCCCTATAGCAATCAGCCCCAGCATTTT.

There are many counts of this clonotype. The V gene is TRBV28, the J gene TRBJ2-7; tentatively, D is TRBD2 (6 bases). This CDR3 region has 16 residues. V was trimmed by 6 bases and J by 6 bases, leaving 24 bases between them. The germline CDR1 and CDR2 sequences are MDHEN and SYDVKM. CDR3 sequence (DNA): TGTGCCAGCAGCCCCGCCGGAGGCGGGATGGTGGGCGAGCAGTACTTC. Translating it yields CASSPAGGGMVGEQYF.

V and J are TRBV7-9 and TRBJ1-4; 9 nucleotides line up with TRBD1. Germline loops: CDR1 SEHNR, CDR2 FQNEAQ (reference sequence). This CDR3 comprises 14 residues. Trimming took 5 bases from V and 7 from J; bases not matched to a gene: 5. CDR3 nucleotides: TGTGCCAGCAGCGCAGGGACAGGGACTGAAAAACTGTTTTTT. This translates into CASSAGTGTEKLFF. Variable domain in full (rest from reference TRBV7-9 and TRBJ1-4): DTGVSQNPRHKITKRGQNVTFRCDPISEHNRLYWYRQTLGQGPEFLTYFQNEAQLEKSRLLSDRFSAERPKGSFSTLEIQRTEQGDSAMYLCASSAGTGTEKLFFGSGTQLSVL.

This clonotype has only a few counts. This may come from a read error, since a much larger clone is one base off. The rearrangement links TRBV12-3 or TRBV12-4 to TRBJ2-7; either TRBD1 or TRBD2 may fit D (6 bases each). With 2 bases removed from V and 8 bases from J, the gap between germline ends came to 19 bases. This CDR3 has 15 residues. The CDR3 DNA reads TGTGCCAGCAGTTTAAGTACGGGGGCGTTACTCAAGCAGTACTTC. This encodes CASSLSTGALLKQYF.

This clonotype was seen a handful of times. The CDR3, as DNA: TGTGCCAGCAGCCAGACCTCCGGGGGCACAGATACGCAGTATTTT. Translated: CASSQTSGGTDTQYF. The V gene is TRBV4-2, the J gene TRBJ2-3, with D possibly TRBD2 on 5 matching bases. This CDR3 is 15 amino acids long. Germline CDR1 is LGHNA and CDR2 is YNFKEQ. V lost 3 bases to trimming and J lost 1 base, with 11 bases between them.

Comments on this clonotype: Since a much larger clone is just one base distant, this may be a read error. The genes are TRBV10-3 and TRBJ1-1, with D unclear. This CDR3 is built from 15 residues. Per the germline V gene, CDR1 is ENHRY and CDR2 is SYGVKD. V shed 5 bases and J shed 0 bases, with 13 bases lying between them. CDR3 amino acids: CAISYQREMNTEAFF. As DNA, the CDR3 is TGTGCCATCAGTTACCAGCGGGAGATGAACACTGAAGCTTTCTTT.

The rearrangement uses TRBV20-1 and TRBJ2-4; weak D call: TRBD2 (6 bases). The CDR3 sequence is 13 residues long. Germline assignment: CDR1 DFQATT and CDR2 SNEGSKA (reference sequence). V was trimmed by 3 bases and J by 3 bases, leaving 9 bases between them. The CDR3 DNA sequence: TGCAGTGCTAGGGGGGGACTCAAAAACATTCAGTACTTC. Amino acids: CSARGGLKNIQYF.

This clonotype was detected many times. The chain uses TRBV12-3 or TRBV12-4 and TRBJ1-3, with D perhaps TRBD1 (6 bases). The CDR3 extends over 16 amino acids. V lost 5 bases, J lost 0 bases, and 14 bases lay in between. The CDR3 is CASSLLPGVSGNTIYF. DNA of the CDR3: TGTGCCAGCAGTCTTCTGCCAGGGGTCTCTGGAAACACCATATATTTT.

At least ten counts were recorded for this clonotype. The chain recombines TRBV11-1 with TRBJ1-2; TRBD1 is a possible D gene (5 bases). V dropped 5 bases and J dropped 5 bases, with 12 bases sitting between them. The CDR3 has 13 amino acids. Germline CDR1 SGHAT, CDR2 FQDESV (reference sequence). The CDR3 protein is CASSPDKGYGYTF. As DNA, the CDR3 is TGTGCCAGCAGCCCTGACAAGGGGTATGGCTACACCTTC.

There are many counts of this clonotype. The chain links TRBV12-3 or TRBV12-4 to TRBJ1-4; the D gene is possibly TRBD1 (5 bases). V was pared by 5 bases and J by 10 bases, with 14 bases between. The CDR3 has 13 amino acids. The CDR3, as DNA: TGTGCCAGCAGTCTTGAGGGGATCGGAAAACTGTTTTTT. Translating gives CASSLEGIGKLFF.

The V gene is TRBV3-1, the J gene TRBJ2-7, with D unresolved. The CDR3 totals 12 residues. Germline CDR1 reads LGHDT; CDR2 reads YNNKEL (reference sequence). V lost 4 bases and J 2 bases, leaving 6 bases between the germline ends. In DNA form, the CDR3 reads TGTGCCAGCAGCCTCCAGGCCTACGAGCAGTACTTC. Encoded protein: CASSLQAYEQYF.

There are many counts of this clonotype. The chain is built from TRBV28 and TRBJ2-1, with 7 bases matching TRBD2. The V gene's germline CDR1 is MDHEN and CDR2 SYDVKM. With 4 bases clipped from V and 5 bases from J, the junction kept 11 bases outside the gene matches. The CDR3 covers 16 residues. The chain's CDR3 is CASSSFLAGTHNEQFF. In DNA, the CDR3 is TGTGCCAGCAGTTCTTTTTTAGCGGGCACCCACAATGAGCAGTTCTTC.

With respect to this clonotype: This sequence may be a read error, since a much larger clone differs from it by one base. This chain's CDR3 is CSAGTSGANEQYF. CDR3 in DNA: TGCAGCGCCGGGACTAGCGGGGCGAATGAGCAGTACTTC. The chain is built from TRBV29-1 and TRBJ2-1, with 13 bases that match TRBD2. The DNA end favors TRBJ2-7, so the J call may be wrong. Germline lookup yields CDR1 SQVTM and CDR2 ANQGSEA. This CDR3 contains 13 residues.

This clonotype was counted many times. This rearrangement joins TRBV15 to TRBJ1-2; D is unresolved. The CDR3 consists of 13 residues. V lost 5 bases and J lost 6, with 13 bases in between. CDR1 and CDR2 from the germline V gene are LNHNV and YYDKDF (reference sequence). CDR3 DNA: TGTGCCACCAGCCCCAGGCAAGGGAATGGCTACACCTTC. Residues: CATSPRQGNGYTF.

This clonotype was recorded at least ten times. CDR3 region: CATSRRDSWNTGELFF. CDR3 bases: TGTGCCACCAGCAGACGGGACTCCTGGAACACCGGGGAGCTGTTTTTT. The chain carries TRBV15 and TRBJ2-2, with D maybe TRBD2 (6 bases). CDR3 length: 16 amino acids. V was shortened by 2 bases and J by 1 base, with 11 bases between the two germline ends. Germline loops: CDR1 LNHNV, CDR2 YYDKDF (reference sequence).

This clonotype was detected many times. The rearrangement links TRBV11-2 to TRBJ2-1, with 7 bases aligning to TRBD2. The CDR3 covers 15 residues. In germline, CDR1 is SGHAT, CDR2 FQNNGV. Unmatched junction bases numbered 10, after V lost 3 bases and J lost 8 bases. CDR3 sequence: CASSLGVIAGHEQFF. The CDR3 DNA is TGTGCCAGCAGCTTGGGTGTAATAGCGGGCCATGAGCAGTTCTTC.

Notes on this clonotype: A much larger clone lies a single base off, so this may be a read error. The chain recombines TRBV6-9 with TRBJ2-5; 13 positions match TRBD2. V dropped 7 bases and J dropped 5; count of bases not matched to a gene: 13. CDR3 length: 17 amino acids. In germline, CDR1 is MNHGY, CDR2 SVAAGI. DNA of the CDR3: TGTGCCAGCATTACGGGACTAGCGGGGCAGCGGGGGGAGACCCAGTACTTC. Translating it yields CASITGLAGQRGETQYF.

The chain employs TRBV2 and TRBJ2-3, with D perhaps TRBD1 (5 bases). This CDR3 is 13 amino acids long. V was cut by 7 bases and J by 1 base, with 9 bases left in between. CDR1 is SNHLY and CDR2 is FYNNEI in the germline V gene. The DNA for the CDR3 is TGTGCCAGCAAGGGGCTAGGCACAGATACGCAGTATTTT. Its protein is CASKGLGTDTQYF.

This clonotype was observed many times. J is TRBJ2-5 and V is TRBV5-1; D uncertain. Between the trimmed V and J ends, which lost 0 bases and 5 bases, there was a span of 5 bases. CDR3 size: 12 residues. CDR1 is SGHRS, CDR2 YFSETQ, per germline. The CDR3 DNA follows: TGCGCCAGCAGCTTGGCCAGCGAGACCCAGTACTTC. Residues: CASSLASETQYF.

This clonotype appeared many times. The rearrangement joins TRBV11-3 to TRBJ2-1; tentative D call: TRBD2 (5 bases). CDR1 is SGHNT and CDR2 is YENEEA in the germline V gene. This CDR3 has 16 amino acids. V shed 2 bases and J shed 2 bases, with 13 bases lying between them. This CDR3 reads CASSLRVGEAYNEQFF. The CDR3 nucleotides are TGTGCCAGCAGCTTAAGGGTGGGAGAAGCCTACAATGAGCAGTTCTTC.

In nucleotides, the CDR3 is TGTGCCAGCAGTGAAGGGATACTGACAGGGACCGGCTACACCTTC. This translates into CASSEGILTGTGYTF. The chain joins TRBV6-1 to TRBJ1-2; 7 bases are a match to TRBD1. The ends lost 1 base at V and 8 bases at J; junction bases unmatched: 10. The CDR3 is 15 amino acids. The germline CDR1 and CDR2 sequences are MNHNS and SASEGT.

About this clonotype: A read error may account for a junction end that differs from germline. V usage is TRBV5-1 and J usage is TRBJ2-4; D is tentatively TRBD1 or TRBD2 (6 bases each). This CDR3 comprises 14 residues. CDR1 is SGHRS, CDR2 YFSETQ, per germline. In nucleotides, the CDR3 is TGCGCCAGCAGCTTGGGGGGGGACTGGGACATGCAGTACTTC. As protein: CASSLGGDWDMQYF.

The chain joins TRBV7-6 to TRBJ2-1; D could derive from TRBD1 or TRBD2 (5 bases each). Germline CDR1 reads SGHVS; CDR2 reads FNYEAQ. The V end was cut by 2 bases, the J end by 0 bases, with 11 bases between. The CDR3 spans 16 residues. CDR3 bases: TGTGCCAGCAGCTTATCGGGGCAATCCTCCTACAATGAGCAGTTCTTC. As protein: CASSLSGQSSYNEQFF.

The V call is TRBV19, the J call TRBJ1-5; D perhaps matches TRBD1 (5 bases). Per the germline V gene, CDR1 is LNHDA and CDR2 is SQIVND (reference sequence). This CDR3 spans 16 amino acids. Trimming cost V 5 bases and J 6 bases, with 20 bases left between them. The CDR3 sequence: CASSSAGGETGQPQHF. The CDR3, as DNA: TGTGCCAGTAGTTCCGCCGGGGGGGAGACGGGTCAGCCCCAGCATTTT.

The sample holds many counts of this clonotype. The chain is built from TRBV12-3 or TRBV12-4 and TRBJ2-1, with a weak D call TRBD1 (6 bases). The CDR3 consists of 14 residues. The V end lost 7 bases, the J end lost 4 bases, and 14 bases lay between the germline ends. The CDR3 nucleotides read TGTGCCAGCACCCAAGGGGGTAATTACAATGAGCAGTTCTTC. As protein: CASTQGGNYNEQFF.

To note about this clonotype: An end of the junction does not agree with germline; a read error may underlie this. This sequence joins TRBV20-1 and TRBJ1-5, with D possibly matching TRBD1 (5 bases). The CDR3 has 14 amino acids. CDR1 is DFQATT and CDR2 is SNEGSKA in the germline V gene (reference sequence). CDR3 residues: CSAARGLSNQPQHF. The CDR3 nucleotides read TGCAGTGCGGCCCGGGGCCTTAGCAATCAACCCCAGCATTTT.

In its sample, this clonotype was seen a few times. The rearrangement joins TRBV20-1 to TRBJ2-4, with a tentative D call TRBD2 (6 bases). V dropped 3 bases and J dropped 7 bases, with 10 bases sitting between them. This CDR3 has 12 amino acids. Looked up from germline, CDR1 is DFQATT and CDR2 is SNEGSKA (reference sequence). In nucleotides, the CDR3 is TGCAGTGCTAGGGGCGGGACGAACATTCAGTACTTC. Translating it yields CSARGGTNIQYF.